This passage covers 18 T cell receptor beta chains from one sample sequenced in a study of cytomegalovirus exposure and HLA in healthy donors. The PCR contained 60 Vbeta and 13 Jbeta primers. Profiled with immunoSEQ multiplex PCR; TCRdb holds only in-frame clones, not every one. The table records more than 85,000 clones, roughly 9.4% of them present only once. Sequencing was performed on PBMCs. The source is a man aged 45-65 years in good health and CMV-seropositive.

This clone appeared many times. The V call is TRBV19, the J call TRBJ2-1; 10 nucleotides line up with TRBD2. CDR3 length: 19 residues. V gave up 7 bases and J gave up 4 bases; unmatched junction bases: 19. Germline V gene lookup returns CDR1 LNHDA and CDR2 SQIVND (reference sequence). DNA for the CDR3: TGTGCCAGTACCAAGATGTCACTAGCGGGGCTACACGAATACAATGAGCAGTTCTTC. Its protein is CASTKMSLAGLHEYNEQFF.

The chain is built from TRBV10-3 and TRBJ1-1; D is unclear. The CDR3 has 14 amino acids. CDR1 is ENHRY, CDR2 SYGVKD, per germline. V gave up 3 bases and J gave up 1 base, with 9 bases separating them. CDR3 sequence: CAISDWQSNTEAFF. In DNA, the CDR3 is TGTGCCATCAGTGACTGGCAGTCGAACACTGAAGCTTTCTTT.

This clone was counted a few times. The chain combines TRBV4-3 with TRBJ2-3; 15 nucleotides line up with TRBD2. CDR1 is LGHNA, CDR2 YSLEER, per germline. The CDR3 loop spans 17 amino acids. Trimming cost V 3 bases and J 4 bases; bases outside gene matches: 5. In DNA, the CDR3 is TGCGCCAGCAGCCAGGAAGGACTAGCGGGAGGGTCAGATACGCAGTATTTT. This codes for CASSQEGLAGGSDTQYF.

CDR3 sequence (DNA): TGTGCCACCAGCAGAGAGGGGGGTGCCTACGAGCAGTACTTC. It is translated as CATSREGGAYEQYF. J is TRBJ2-7 and V is TRBV15; D is perhaps TRBD2 (6 bases). CDR3 length equals 14 residues. CDR1 and CDR2 from the germline V gene are LNHNV and YYDKDF (reference sequence). Trimming cost V 0 bases and J 2 bases, with 8 bases left between them.

This clone was observed a few times. V and J are TRBV7-8 and TRBJ1-3, with TRBD1 as a possible D gene (5 bases). CDR3 length: 19 residues. Germline V gene data show CDR1 as SGHVS and CDR2 as FQNEAQ. V gave up 1 base and J gave up 0 bases, with 19 bases separating them. CDR3 in amino acids: CASSLELTDPLLSGNTIYF. The CDR3 bases are TGTGCCAGCAGCTTAGAACTGACAGACCCTCTTCTCTCTGGAAACACCATATATTTT.

This clone was detected a few times. The J gene is TRBJ1-1, the V gene TRBV27; no firm D call. V was shortened by 4 bases and J by 0 bases, with 9 bases between the two germline ends. The CDR3 sequence is 14 residues long. Germline CDR1 is MNHEY and CDR2 is SMNVEV (reference sequence). CDR3 in amino acids: CASSSRVLNTEAFF. CDR3 DNA sequence: TGTGCCAGCAGTTCAAGAGTTCTGAACACTGAAGCTTTCTTT.

The V call is TRBV21-1, the J call TRBJ1-6; the D call TRBD1 from the table was never checked on the DNA. TRBV21-1 is a pseudogene segment. This CDR3 region has 17 residues. The DNA of the CDR3 is TGTGCCAGCAGCAAAGCGCAGGGCGTTCTGTATAATTCACCCCTCCACTTT. This sequence encodes CASSKAQGVLYNSPLHF.

This clone was seen a few times. The gene calls are TRBV6-1 and TRBJ2-7; D gene unclear. The CDR3 contains 15 residues. V was trimmed by 2 bases and J by 3 bases, leaving 14 bases between them. Per germline, CDR1 MNHNS and CDR2 SASEGT. The CDR3 sequence: CASSEFPGPGYEQYF. In DNA, the CDR3 is TGTGCCAGCAGTGAATTCCCAGGTCCAGGCTACGAGCAGTACTTC.

V usage is TRBV19 and J usage is TRBJ1-2; no clear D gene. Trimming took 0 bases from V and 7 from J, leaving 12 bases between them. There are 14 residues in the CDR3. Germline V lookup: CDR1 LNHDA, CDR2 SQIVND (reference sequence). CDR3 coding DNA: TGTGCCAGTAGTATAGAACCAGGACGGGGTGGCTACACCTTC. Translating gives CASSIEPGRGGYTF. Based on the CDR3 plus reference TRBV19 and TRBJ1-2, the full variable domain is DGGITQSPKYLFRKEGQNVTLSCEQNLNHDAMYWYRQDPGQGLRLIYYSQIVNDFQKGDIAEGYSVSREKKESFPLTVTSAQKNPTAFYLCASSIEPGRGGYTFGSGTRLTVV.

The rearrangement links TRBV18 to TRBJ1-4; 9 bases are shared with TRBD1. The CDR3 is 16 residues long. The V segment lost 3 bases and the J segment 8 bases; nucleotides outside the gene matches: 10. Germline CDR1 is KGHSH and CDR2 is LQKENI. The CDR3 sequence: CASSPNAGTGREKLFF. CDR3 nucleotide sequence: TGTGCCAGCTCACCCAACGCCGGGACAGGGAGAGAAAAACTGTTTTTT.

The genes are TRBV7-2 and TRBJ2-7; no firm D call. The V end lost 4 bases, the J end lost 6 bases, and 16 bases lay between the germline ends. Germline V lookup: CDR1 SGHTA, CDR2 FQGNSA. The length of the CDR3 is 14 residues. CDR3 sequence: CASSSLTARSEQYF. The CDR3 DNA reads TGTGCCAGCAGCTCCTTAACGGCCCGGAGCGAGCAGTACTTC.

CDR3 coding DNA: TGTGCCAGTAGTACTACAGGGCCCTACGAGCAGTACTTC. Its protein product is CASSTTGPYEQYF. This chain uses TRBV19 with TRBJ2-7, with D perhaps matching TRBD1 (6 bases). The germline CDR1 and CDR2 sequences are LNHDA and SQIVND (reference sequence). The ends were cut back, 4 bases at V and 2 bases at J, with 9 bases in the middle. The CDR3 covers 13 residues.

The table lists this clone with a few counts. The chain has TRBV4-1 and TRBJ1-1; 10 positions agree with TRBD1. Germline V gives CDR1 MGHRA, CDR2 YSYEKL. Trimming at V came to 3 bases and at J to 5 bases, leaving 3 bases not matched to a gene. The CDR3 is 14 residues long. The CDR3 protein is CASSHGQGVTEAFF. CDR3 in DNA: TGCGCCAGCAGCCATGGACAGGGGGTGACTGAAGCTTTCTTT.

This clone was counted only a few times. The V and J genes are TRBV9 and TRBJ2-3, with D perhaps TRBD2 (6 bases). CDR3 size: 14 residues. V shed 5 bases and J shed 2 bases, with 12 bases lying between them. The germline V gene has CDR1 SGDLS and CDR2 YYNGEE. Written as DNA, the CDR3 is TGTGCCAGCAGTTCGGGACTCTTCACAGATACGCAGTATTTT. Its protein product is CASSSGLFTDTQYF.

The rearrangement joins TRBV6-5 to TRBJ1-3; D is uncertain. The germline V and J ends were trimmed by 7 bases and 0 bases, with 10 bases remaining between them. Germline V gives CDR1 MNHEY, CDR2 SVGAGI. CDR3 length: 14 amino acids. In DNA form, the CDR3 reads TGTGCCAGCAAAGACACATTCTCTGGAAACACCATATATTTT. Translating gives CASKDTFSGNTIYF.

This clone was found a few times. J is TRBJ2-6 and V is TRBV10-3, with D possibly TRBD1 on 6 matching bases. The CDR3 length is 15 residues. CDR1 and CDR2 from the germline V gene are ENHRY and SYGVKD. V was pared by 6 bases and J by 1 base, with 10 bases between. The CDR3 here is CAIRPQGSGANVLTF. DNA of the CDR3: TGTGCCATCAGACCACAGGGTTCTGGGGCCAACGTCCTGACTTTC.

This clone has just a few counts. CDR3 amino acids: CASKPGTGAETQYF. The CDR3 DNA follows: TGTGCCAGCAAACCCGGGACAGGGGCTGAGACCCAGTACTTC. The V call is TRBV19, the J call TRBJ2-5, with 10 positions matching TRBD1. Germline trimming cut 9 bases from V and 5 bases from J; bases unmatched to any gene: 9. The CDR3 runs to 14 residues. Germline V gene data show CDR1 as LNHDA and CDR2 as SQIVND (reference sequence). The full variable domain, its missing parts supplied by reference TRBV19 and TRBJ2-5, is DGGITQSPKYLFRKEGQNVTLSCEQNLNHDAMYWYRQDPGQGLRLIYYSQIVNDFQKGDIAEGYSVSREKKESFPLTVTSAQKNPTAFYLCASKPGTGAETQYFGPGTRLLVL.

This clone has only a few counts. The CDR3 spells CASSLGQANTEAFF. The CDR3 DNA reads as TGCGCCAGCAGCTTGGGACAGGCGAACACTGAAGCTTTCTTT. V usage is TRBV5-1 and J usage is TRBJ1-1; D might be TRBD1 (6 bases). Germline V gene sequence: CDR1 SGHRS, CDR2 YFSETQ. The V end was cut by 0 bases, the J end by 1 base, with 7 bases between. The CDR3 totals 14 residues.